This is a list of T cell receptor beta chains from one sample in a study of EBV T-cell therapy then PD-1 blockade in nasopharyngeal carcinoma. Using immunoSEQ multiplex PCR, the repertoire was profiled, and TCRdb retains in-frame clones only, with some absent. This table holds fewer than 25,000 clones, roughly 80% found once. These receptors have no known antigen. The material sequenced was CD8+ T cells from blood, taken around day 300 from a patient whose treatment included autologous EBV-specific T cells and nivolumab. Source of these receptors: a man between 35 and 55 years old with nasopharyngeal carcinoma. Each CDR3 is given without its conserved first and last residue.

j_gene,v_gene,CDR3aa
TRBJ1-5,TRBV27,ASSLIGGNQPQH
TRBJ1-5,TRBV7-9,ASSSTGPGGQPQH
TRBJ2-7,TRBV10-3,AGSTGVSSYEQY
TRBJ1-1,TRBV10-3,ASTGAGGVF
TRBJ2-1,TRBV7-9,ASSLSGTYNEQF
TRBJ2-2,TRBV6-6,ASSARDYNTGELF
TRBJ2-7,TRBV4-3,ASSPGQEVYEQY
TRBJ2-1,TRBV6-2/TRBV6-3,ASSYSDSYNEQF
TRBJ2-6,TRBV29-1,SVEGHTTFGGANVLT
TRBJ1-1,TRBV5-6,ASSLSTEAF
TRBJ2-3,TRBV28,ASSAMVPGTSGGPGWDTQY
TRBJ2-7,TRBV27,ASIGLGYEQY
TRBJ1-1,TRBV27,ASSLGGGGTEAF
TRBJ2-1,TRBV19,ASRGWRDLTSSYNEQF